The T cell receptor beta chain under discussion was sequenced for a study of blood T cells in healthy people across ages. V shed 6 bases and J 4 bases; nucleotides not matched to a gene: 11. CDR3 length: 15 residues. A second PCR of about 7 to 12 cycles used a sample-barcoded 5' primer and a J-beta primer mix. One entry per CDR3 protein, called by TCRdb with MiXCR from the 5' RACE reads. The profile covers 1.8 million or so distinct CDR3 sequences, with about two fifths appearing a single time and more than 20% taken by the ten largest. The chain links TRBV12-3 or TRBV12-4 to TRBJ2-5; 7 bases are shared with TRBD1. What was sequenced was blood. The sequence derives from a human donor in good health. CDR3 sequence: CASRPQTGWGETQYF. CDR3 nucleotide sequence: TGTGCCAGCAGGCCCCAGACAGGGTGGGGAGAGACCCAGTACTTC.